Shown below are 4 T cell receptor beta chains from a single sample sequenced in a study of CD4 T cells in relation to SARS-CoV-2 and coronaviruses. The unexposed donors gave CD4+ T cells in 2011-2018, prior to COVID-19. CD4+ T cells were isolated from the cells after around 10 days of culture. TCRdb's copy holds only in-frame clones and misses some; the assay was immunoSEQ multiplex PCR. This sample has more than 25,000 clones, with just under 75% found just once. No antigen has been assigned to these receptors. The sample consisted of CD4+ T cells from PBMCs, cultured in vitro. The receptors shown here come from a human donor in good health.

The CDR3 DNA is TGTGCCAGCAGCTTAGACGTTGGAGGGAATCAGCCCCAGCATTTT. Its translation is CASSLDVGGNQPQHF. The V call is TRBV11-2, the J call TRBJ1-5, with D hard to call. Trimming shortened V by 0 bases and J by 4 bases, and 10 bases separated the two germline ends. There are 15 residues in the CDR3. Germline V lookup: CDR1 SGHAT, CDR2 FQNNGV. The complete variable domain, with remaining parts taken from reference TRBV11-2 and TRBJ1-5, reads EAGVAQSPRYKIIEKRQSVAFWCNPISGHATLYWYQQILGQGPKLLIQFQNNGVVDDSQLPKDRFSAERLKGVDSTLKIQPAKLEDSAVYLCASSLDVGGNQPQHFGDGTRLSIL.

The V and J genes are TRBV21-1 and TRBJ1-5; the table's D call of TRBD1 was not tested on the DNA. TRBV21-1 constitutes a pseudogene. The CDR3 loop spans 19 amino acids. The CDR3 region has the DNA TGTGCCAGCAGCAAAGGGGGCAGTCGCCCTCTTTATAGCAATCAGCCCCAGCATTTT. Translation gives CASSKGGSRPLYSNQPQHF.

V is TRBV7-3 and J is TRBJ2-2; TRBD2 matches at 12 bases. This CDR3 has 16 residues. Trimming removed 5 bases from V and 3 bases from J; junction bases left unmatched: 4. Per germline, CDR1 SGHTA and CDR2 FQGTGA. CDR3 coding DNA: TGTGCCAGCAGCGTCGGACTAGCGGGGTACACCGGGGAGCTGTTTTTT. Amino acid sequence: CASSVGLAGYTGELFF.

The rearrangement joins TRBV4-3 to TRBJ2-3; D not resolved. The CDR3 is made up of 17 amino acids. The germline V and J ends were trimmed by 2 bases and 4 bases, with 19 bases remaining between them. Per germline, CDR1 LGHNA and CDR2 YSLEER. Here the CDR3 DNA reads TGCGCCAGCAGCCAACGTCCCCCACGGGTTGCCGCAGATACGCAGTATTTT. It translates to CASSQRPPRVAADTQYF.